These T cell receptor beta chains were read from a single sample in a study of blood T cell repertoires in COVID-19. Method: immunoSEQ multiplex PCR; TCRdb's copy keeps in-frame clones and lacks some. Of around 23,000 clones listed, 86% were seen once; the top ten hold roughly a sixth. Sequencing was carried out using peripheral blood. These receptors originate from a human donor with acute or convalescent COVID-19. The donor label of this sample is uncertain. Each CDR3 is given with its conserved first and last residue. A D gene is named only where the DNA matches it firmly. Only part of the rows carry a size: once, few, many, or a class if the clone is expanded.

NA,TRBV5-4,NA,TRBJ2-5,TGTGCCAGCAGCTCCCCCGGGCGGACATCCGAGACCCAGTACTTC,CASSSPGRTSETQYF
NA,TRBV5-4,TRBD2,TRBJ2-7,TGTGCCAGCAGCCCGGGACTAGCGTCGGGCGAGCAGTACTTC,CASSPGLASGEQYF
medium-sized,TRBV2,NA,TRBJ2-3,TGTGCCAGCAGTGACGCGGGTGGGAGCACAGATACGCAGTATTTT,CASSDAGGSTDTQYF
NA,TRBV4-3,NA,TRBJ2-7,TGCGCCAGCAGCCAAGCCCCGGGTGGAGCGGCAGCCTACGAGCAGTACTTC,CASSQAPGGAAAYEQYF
NA,TRBV29-1,TRBD2,TRBJ2-4,TGCAGCGTTGACACTAGCGGCATTCAGTACTTC,CSVDTSGIQYF
NA,TRBV5-6,TRBD1,TRBJ1-2,TGTGCCAGCAGCTTCCGGGACAGGGTAGGTGGTGGCTACACCTTC,CASSFRDRVGGGYTF
NA,TRBV11-2,NA,TRBJ1-3,TGTGCCAGCAGCTATAATGCGGGGGGCGCAACTGGAAACACCATATATTTT,CASSYNAGGATGNTIYF
NA,TRBV7-8,NA,TRBJ1-3,TGTGCCAGCAGCTTAGCGGCGGGCAGCTCTGGAAACACCATATATTTT,CASSLAAGSSGNTIYF
NA,TRBV18,TRBD2,TRBJ2-7,TGTGCCAGCTCAGGCCAGGGACTAGCGGGGGGCCACTACGAGCAGTACTTC,CASSGQGLAGGHYEQYF
NA,TRBV21-1,NA,TRBJ2-7,TGTGCCAGCAGCAAAGTAGGGACAGGGGAAGGGACTAGCGGGGGTTCTGGGGAGCAGTACTTC,CASSKVGTGEGTSGGSGEQYF
NA,TRBV4-1,NA,TRBJ2-6,TGCGCCAGCAGCCACCTGACAGCGGGTAGCTCTGGGGCCAACGTCCTGACTTTC,CASSHLTAGSSGANVLTF
NA,TRBV27,TRBD1,TRBJ2-7,TGTGCCAGCAGTTTAAGACAGGGGGCTTACGAGCAGTACTTC,CASSLRQGAYEQYF
NA,TRBV29-1,TRBD2,TRBJ2-5,TGCGTCACTAGCGACCAAGAGACCCAGTACTTC,CVTSDQETQYF
NA,TRBV6-2/TRBV6-3,TRBD1,TRBJ2-5,TGTGCCAGCAGTTACGGCCCGGACAGGGGAGAGACCCAGTACTTC,CASSYGPDRGETQYF
NA,TRBV3-1/TRBV3-2,NA,TRBJ2-1,TGTGCCAGCAGCCATGAGCGCGCGCCCTACAATGAGCAGTTCTTC,CASSHERAPYNEQFF
NA,TRBV5-4,NA,TRBJ2-4,TGTGCCAGCAGCTCGCTACCGTGGCGGTTTCTAGCCAAAAACATTCAGTACTTC,CASSSLPWRFLAKNIQYF
once,TRBV11-2,NA,TRBJ1-2,TGTGCCAGCAGCTTCCTAGGGGATGATGGCTACACCTTC,CASSFLGDDGYTF